This T cell receptor (beta chain) is drawn from a study of PD-1 blockade in classical Hodgkin lymphoma. There are 16 residues in the CDR3. Germline V gene lookup returns CDR1 MNHEY and CDR2 SMNVEV (reference sequence). J gave up 5 bases and V 3 bases, and 7 bases lay outside the gene matches. A note on this clone: The antigen is not known.

Clones were sequenced by immunoSEQ multiplex PCR, and TCRdb holds only the in-frame ones, with some missing. Of approximately 110,000 clones detected, about nine tenths appear once; the ten largest clones hold 15% to 20%. Overall study results and limits: Reports indicated that newly diagnosed patients had lower baseline TCR diversity than healthy donors did. TCR diversity rose significantly by C4D1 in CD4+ but not CD8+ cells.

Time point specified: cycle 4 day 1 (C4D1), after 5 to 7 weeks of nivolumab. Relapse after autologous stem cell transplantation occurred in every patient, and brentuximab vedotin exposure varied. Specimen: peripheral blood mononuclear cells (PBMCs), collected before the fourth cycle of nivolumab. The chain combines TRBV27 with TRBJ1-1; TRBD1 agrees at 12 bases. This clonotype was obtained from a human donor with classical Hodgkin lymphoma. The CDR3 nucleotides read TGTGCCAGCAGTTTTACCGGGACAGGGGGCGGAACTGAAGCTTTCTTT. Protein product: CASSFTGTGGGTEAFF.